The 8 T cell receptor beta chains below were found in one sample sequenced in a study of T cell responses to AZD1222 COVID-19 vaccine. Repertoires were generated with immunoSEQ multiplex PCR, while TCRdb's copy carries only in-frame clones and drops some. This sample has more than 70,000 clones, with 75% to 95% found just once. Sequencing was performed on peripheral blood, taken 28 days after the second AZD1222 dose. The source is an adult who received the AZD1222 COVID-19 vaccine.

J is TRBJ2-2 and V is TRBV24-1, with D unresolved. The CDR3 spans 15 residues. The germline V and J ends were trimmed by 3 bases and 8 bases, with 15 bases remaining between them. Germline CDR1 and CDR2: KGHDR and SFDVKD. CDR3 sequence: CATSDPRFDMGELFF. The CDR3 DNA sequence: TGTGCCACCAGTGATCCCCGGTTCGATATGGGGGAGCTGTTTTTT.

The chain links TRBV24-1 to TRBJ2-1; D unclear. Looked up from germline, CDR1 is KGHDR and CDR2 is SFDVKD. Trimming pared 1 base from V and 8 bases from J, leaving 11 bases between. The CDR3 sequence is 14 residues long. The CDR3: CATSDLTTQHEQFF. In DNA form, the CDR3 reads TGTGCCACCAGTGATTTAACGACCCAACATGAGCAGTTCTTC.

The chain employs TRBV7-9 and TRBJ1-2; D is undetermined. Trimming removed 5 bases at V and 3 bases at J, with 4 bases between. The CDR3 has 11 amino acids. Germline V lookup: CDR1 SEHNR, CDR2 FQNEAQ (reference sequence). The DNA for the CDR3 is TGTGCCAGCAGCCCACACTATGGCTACACCTTC. The encoded protein is CASSPHYGYTF.

This chain connects TRBV7-2 to TRBJ1-1; D call uncertain. Germline lookup yields CDR1 SGHTA and CDR2 FQGNSA. V lost 0 bases and J lost 3, with 8 bases in between. This CDR3 comprises 14 residues. CDR3 protein: CASSLARRDTEAFF. DNA for the CDR3: TGTGCCAGCAGCTTAGCGAGAAGGGACACTGAAGCTTTCTTT.

The V and J genes are TRBV28 and TRBJ1-1, with no clear D. V gave up 1 base and J gave up 5 bases, with 8 bases separating them. This CDR3 has 13 residues. The germline CDR1 and CDR2 sequences are MDHEN and SYDVKM. As DNA, the CDR3 is TGTGCCAGCAGTTTATTTAGTGGTACTGAAGCTTTCTTT. It specifies CASSLFSGTEAFF. The variable domain in full, completed from reference TRBV28 and TRBJ1-1, reads DVKVTQSSRYLVKRTGEKVFLECVQDMDHENMFWYRQDPGLGLRLIYFSYDVKMKEKGDIPEGYSVSREKKERFSLILESASTNQTSMYLCASSLFSGTEAFFGQGTRLTVV.

The rearrangement joins TRBV5-1 to TRBJ2-7; tentative D call: TRBD2 (5 bases). V was shortened by 7 bases and J by 2 bases, with 16 bases between the two germline ends. The CDR3 is 14 residues long. Germline V gene lookup returns CDR1 SGHRS and CDR2 YFSETQ. The CDR3 is CASGPGRGTYEQYF. The DNA of the CDR3 is TGCGCCAGCGGGCCAGGCCGGGGAACCTACGAGCAGTACTTC.

The chain combines TRBV19 with TRBJ2-2, with D unresolved. Germline V gives CDR1 LNHDA, CDR2 SQIVND (reference sequence). V lost 3 bases and J 7 bases, leaving 9 bases between the germline ends. The CDR3 is 13 amino acids. This chain's CDR3 is CASSIGGIGELFF. CDR3 coding DNA: TGTGCCAGTAGTATTGGTGGAATCGGGGAGCTGTTTTTT. The full variable domain, its missing parts supplied by reference TRBV19 and TRBJ2-2, is DGGITQSPKYLFRKEGQNVTLSCEQNLNHDAMYWYRQDPGQGLRLIYYSQIVNDFQKGDIAEGYSVSREKKESFPLTVTSAQKNPTAFYLCASSIGGIGELFFGEGSRLTVL.

In its sample, this clone was seen many times. The J gene is TRBJ2-7, the V gene TRBV28, with 7 bases fitting TRBD2. The germline V gene has CDR1 MDHEN and CDR2 SYDVKM. With V trimmed by 5 bases and J by 6 bases, 4 bases remained unmatched. The CDR3 runs 12 residues. The DNA for the CDR3 is TGTGCCAGCAGTCCGGGGGGAGGCGAGCAGTACTTC. It encodes CASSPGGGEQYF.